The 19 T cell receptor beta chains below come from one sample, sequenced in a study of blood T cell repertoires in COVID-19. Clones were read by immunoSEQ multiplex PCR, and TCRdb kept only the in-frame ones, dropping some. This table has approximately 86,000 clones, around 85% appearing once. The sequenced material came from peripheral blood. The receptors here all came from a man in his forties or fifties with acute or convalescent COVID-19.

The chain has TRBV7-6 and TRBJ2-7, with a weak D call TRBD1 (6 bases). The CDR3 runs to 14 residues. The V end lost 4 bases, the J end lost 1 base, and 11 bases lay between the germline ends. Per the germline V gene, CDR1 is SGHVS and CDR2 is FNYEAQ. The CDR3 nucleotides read TGTGCCAGCAGCTCCCGACAGGAGTCCTACGAGCAGTACTTC. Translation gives CASSSRQESYEQYF. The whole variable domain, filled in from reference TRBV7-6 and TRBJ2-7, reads GAGVSQSPRYKVTKRGQDVALRCDPISGHVSLYWYRQALGQGPEFLTYFNYEAQQDKSGLPNDRFSAERPEGSISTLTIQRTEQRDSAMYRCASSSRQESYEQYFGPGTRLTVT.

The chain's CDR3 is CASSFDRGRGNTIYF. For the CDR3, the DNA is TGTGCCAGCAGTTTCGACAGGGGGCGCGGAAACACCATATATTTT. This chain connects TRBV6-5 to TRBJ1-3; TRBD1 agrees at 10 bases. After removal of 4 bases from V and 4 bases from J, the junction contained 4 bases not matched to a gene. Germline CDR1 MNHEY, CDR2 SVGAGI. The CDR3 is 15 amino acids.

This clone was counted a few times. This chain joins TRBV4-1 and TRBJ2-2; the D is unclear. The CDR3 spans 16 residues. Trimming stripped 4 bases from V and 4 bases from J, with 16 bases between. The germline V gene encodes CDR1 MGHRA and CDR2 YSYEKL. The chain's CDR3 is CASSRSPGEGTGELFF. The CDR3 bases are TGCGCCAGCAGCCGAAGCCCAGGCGAAGGCACCGGGGAGCTGTTTTTT.

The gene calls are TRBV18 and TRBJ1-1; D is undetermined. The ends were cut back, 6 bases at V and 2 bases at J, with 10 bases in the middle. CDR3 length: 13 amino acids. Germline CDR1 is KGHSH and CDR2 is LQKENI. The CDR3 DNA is TGTGCCAGCTCTAGGACTGATAACACTGAAGCTTTCTTT. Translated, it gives CASSRTDNTEAFF.

CDR3 nucleotides: TGTGCCATCTTGCGGGAGAGGGCAGATACGCAGTATTTT. Its translation: CAILRERADTQYF. This chain uses TRBV10-3 with TRBJ2-3; 7 nucleotides match TRBD2. This CDR3 is built from 13 residues. The V and J ends lost 8 bases and 4 bases, in that order; junction bases with no gene match: 6. CDR1 and CDR2 from the germline V gene are ENHRY and SYGVKD.

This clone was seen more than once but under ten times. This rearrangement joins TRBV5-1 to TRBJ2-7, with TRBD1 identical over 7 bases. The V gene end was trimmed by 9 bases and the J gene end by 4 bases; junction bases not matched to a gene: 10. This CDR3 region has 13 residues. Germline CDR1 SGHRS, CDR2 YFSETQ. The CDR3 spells CAIQGGVSYEQYF. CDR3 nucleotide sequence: TGCGCCATCCAAGGGGGCGTTTCTTACGAGCAGTACTTC.

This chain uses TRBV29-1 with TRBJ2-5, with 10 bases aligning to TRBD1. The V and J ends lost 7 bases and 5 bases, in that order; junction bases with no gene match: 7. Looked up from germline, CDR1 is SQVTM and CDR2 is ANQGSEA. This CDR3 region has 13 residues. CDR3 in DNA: TGCAGCGCCACGGACAGGGGGTCGGAGACCCAGTACTTC. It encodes CSATDRGSETQYF.

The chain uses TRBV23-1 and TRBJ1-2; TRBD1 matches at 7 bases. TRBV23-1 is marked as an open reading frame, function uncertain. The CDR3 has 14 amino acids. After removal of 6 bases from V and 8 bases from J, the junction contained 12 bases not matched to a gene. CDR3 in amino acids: CASSPKTGVGGYTF. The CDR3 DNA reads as TGCGCCAGCAGCCCTAAAACAGGGGTAGGGGGCTACACCTTC.

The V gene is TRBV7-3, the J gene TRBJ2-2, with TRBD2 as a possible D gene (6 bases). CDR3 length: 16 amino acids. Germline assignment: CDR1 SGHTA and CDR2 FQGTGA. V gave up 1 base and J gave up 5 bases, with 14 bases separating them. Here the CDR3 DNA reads TGTGCCAGCAGCTTAAGCGGAGCCCGGGGGACCGGGGAGCTGTTTTTT. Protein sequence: CASSLSGARGTGELFF.

The CDR3 nucleotides are TGTGCCAGCAGTTACGGGCTAGCGGAGAGCTCCTACGAGCAGTACTTC. This sequence encodes CASSYGLAESSYEQYF. The chain carries TRBV6-5 and TRBJ2-7, with 7 bases that match TRBD2. The CDR3 runs 16 residues. Germline V gives CDR1 MNHEY, CDR2 SVGAGI. V shed 2 bases, J shed 0 bases, and the junction held 7 bases outside the gene matches.

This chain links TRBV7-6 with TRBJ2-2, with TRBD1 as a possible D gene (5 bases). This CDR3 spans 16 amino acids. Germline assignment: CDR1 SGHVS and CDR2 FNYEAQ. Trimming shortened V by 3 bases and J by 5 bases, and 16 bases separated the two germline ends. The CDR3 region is CASSFYPPTETGELFF. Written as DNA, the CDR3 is TGTGCCAGCAGCTTCTACCCCCCGACAGAGACCGGGGAGCTGTTTTTT.

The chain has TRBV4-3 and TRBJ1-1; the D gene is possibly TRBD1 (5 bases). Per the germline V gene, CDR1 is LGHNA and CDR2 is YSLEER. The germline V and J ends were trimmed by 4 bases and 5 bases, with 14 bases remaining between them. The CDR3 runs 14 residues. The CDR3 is CASSPTLYRTEAFF. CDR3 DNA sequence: TGCGCCAGCAGCCCTACCTTATACAGGACTGAAGCTTTCTTT.

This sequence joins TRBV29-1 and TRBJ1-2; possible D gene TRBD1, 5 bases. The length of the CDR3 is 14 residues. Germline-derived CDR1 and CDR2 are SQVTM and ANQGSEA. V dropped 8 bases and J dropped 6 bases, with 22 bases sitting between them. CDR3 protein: CSTQFSGGSDGYTF. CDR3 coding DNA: TGCAGCACCCAGTTCTCGGGGGGGTCCGATGGCTACACCTTC.

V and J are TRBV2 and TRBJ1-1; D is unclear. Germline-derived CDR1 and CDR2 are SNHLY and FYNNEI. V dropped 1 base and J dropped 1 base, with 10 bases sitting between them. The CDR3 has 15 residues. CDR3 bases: TGTGCCAGCAGTGAAGGGGTAACTAAGAACACTGAAGCTTTCTTT. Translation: CASSEGVTKNTEAFF.

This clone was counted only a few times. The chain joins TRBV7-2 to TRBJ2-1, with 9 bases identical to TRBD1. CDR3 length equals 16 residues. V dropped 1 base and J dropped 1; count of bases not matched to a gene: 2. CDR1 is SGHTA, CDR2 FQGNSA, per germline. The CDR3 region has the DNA TGTGCCAGCAGCTTAGAGGGACAGGGATCCTACAATGAGCAGTTCTTC. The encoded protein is CASSLEGQGSYNEQFF. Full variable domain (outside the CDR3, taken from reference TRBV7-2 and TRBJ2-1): GAGVSQSPSNKVTEKGKDVELRCDPISGHTALYWYRQSLGQGLEFLIYFQGNSAPDKSGLPSDRFSAERTGGSVSTLTIQRTQQEDSAVYLCASSLEGQGSYNEQFFGPGTRLTVL.

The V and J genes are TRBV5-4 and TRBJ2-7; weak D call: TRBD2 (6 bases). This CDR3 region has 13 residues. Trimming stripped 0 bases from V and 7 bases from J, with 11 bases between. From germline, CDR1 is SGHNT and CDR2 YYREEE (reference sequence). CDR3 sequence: CASSLAVAGEQYF. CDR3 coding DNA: TGTGCCAGCAGCTTGGCAGTGGCGGGGGAGCAGTACTTC.

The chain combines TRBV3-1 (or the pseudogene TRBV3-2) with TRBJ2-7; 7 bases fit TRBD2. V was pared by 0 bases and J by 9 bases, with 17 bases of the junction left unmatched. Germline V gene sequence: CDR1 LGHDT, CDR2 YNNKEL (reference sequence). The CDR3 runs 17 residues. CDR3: CASSQDRLLAVPTVQYF. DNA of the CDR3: TGTGCCAGCAGCCAAGATCGCTTGCTAGCGGTACCCACGGTGCAGTACTTC.

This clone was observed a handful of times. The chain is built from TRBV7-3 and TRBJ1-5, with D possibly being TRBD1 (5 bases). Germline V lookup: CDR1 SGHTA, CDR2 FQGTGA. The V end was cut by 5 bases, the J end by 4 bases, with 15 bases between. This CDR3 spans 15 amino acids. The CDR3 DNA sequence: TGTGCCAGCAGCCCAGGGTCAAACCCTAATCAGCCCCAGCATTTT. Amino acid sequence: CASSPGSNPNQPQHF.

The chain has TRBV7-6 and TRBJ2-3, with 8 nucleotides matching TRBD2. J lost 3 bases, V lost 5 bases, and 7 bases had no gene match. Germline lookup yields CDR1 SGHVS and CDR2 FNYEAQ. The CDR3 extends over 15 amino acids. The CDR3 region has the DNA TGTGCCAGCAGCGTTACCCCTAGCGGGACAGATACGCAGTATTTT. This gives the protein CASSVTPSGTDTQYF.